This entry lists 17 T cell receptor beta chains sequenced from one sample in a study of cytomegalovirus exposure and HLA in healthy donors. PCR used 60 Vbeta primers and 13 Jbeta primers. Data came from immunoSEQ multiplex PCR; TCRdb stores just in-frame clones and leaves some out. The data contain 95,000 to 150,000 clones, 70% to 85% of them singletons. The sequenced sample consisted of PBMCs. These receptors were obtained from a woman aged 45 to 65 in good health and CMV-seronegative.

The chain recombines TRBV4-1 with TRBJ1-1; 9 bases map to TRBD1. The CDR3 runs 18 residues. In germline, CDR1 is MGHRA, CDR2 YSYEKL. The ends lost 2 bases at V and 0 bases at J; junction bases unmatched: 10. As DNA, the CDR3 is TGCGCCAGCAGCCAAACCCCGGGACAGGGTATTATGAACACTGAAGCTTTCTTT. Its translation is CASSQTPGQGIMNTEAFF.

The chain links TRBV12-5 to TRBJ2-2, with D maybe TRBD1 (6 bases). CDR1 LGHNT and CDR2 FRNRAP come from the germline V gene. The CDR3 totals 16 residues. The V end lost 3 bases, the J end lost 1 base, and 12 bases lay between the germline ends. In nucleotides, the CDR3 is TGTGCTAGTGGTTTACAACAGGGCGAGAACACCGGGGAGCTGTTTTTT. Protein product: CASGLQQGENTGELFF.

CDR3 in DNA: TGTGCCAGCAGTTTGACAGGGCTTAGGTATGGCTACACCTTC. This sequence encodes CASSLTGLRYGYTF. The J gene is TRBJ1-2, the V gene TRBV28, with 7 bases aligning to TRBD1. The germline CDR1 and CDR2 sequences are MDHEN and SYDVKM. V trimming: 3 bases; J trimming: 5 bases; junction bases outside the gene matches: 6. The CDR3 is 14 amino acids.

The chain uses TRBV7-9 and TRBJ2-7; the D gene is possibly TRBD1 (5 bases). CDR1 is SEHNR, CDR2 FQNEAQ, per germline (reference sequence). The CDR3 is 12 amino acids. V was trimmed by 5 bases and J by 3 bases, leaving 8 bases between them. The CDR3 DNA is TGTGCCAGCAGCGACCAGGGCTACGAGCAGTACTTC. Translating gives CASSDQGYEQYF.

This rearrangement joins TRBV28 to TRBJ1-4; D is ambiguous. This CDR3 has 14 residues. V was pared by 4 bases and J by 7 bases, with 13 bases between. Germline V gene lookup returns CDR1 MDHEN and CDR2 SYDVKM. The CDR3 DNA sequence: TGTGCCAGCAGTTCTCGAGCACTTAGTGAAAAACTGTTTTTT. This encodes CASSSRALSEKLFF.

The V and J genes are TRBV13 and TRBJ1-2; 9 nucleotides agree with TRBD1. The V segment lost 7 bases and the J segment 7 bases; nucleotides outside the gene matches: 10. Germline assignment: CDR1 PRHDT and CDR2 FYEKMQ (reference sequence). CDR3 length: 14 amino acids. CDR3 in DNA: TGTGCCAGCATCGAACAGGGGGCGTTAGGTGGCTACACCTTC. As protein: CASIEQGALGGYTF.

The V gene is TRBV4-1, the J gene TRBJ1-2, with TRBD1 matching 7 bases. Germline V gives CDR1 MGHRA, CDR2 YSYEKL. V dropped 1 base and J dropped 6; count of bases not matched to a gene: 20. The CDR3 spans 19 residues. CDR3 sequence (DNA): TGCGCCAGCAGCCAAGGTATTGTATGGAACAGGGGCCTTGACCATGGCTACACCTTC. It encodes CASSQGIVWNRGLDHGYTF.

The chain carries TRBV7-2 and TRBJ2-5; TRBD1 agrees at 12 bases. Trimming cost V 6 bases and J 10 bases; bases outside gene matches: 15. In germline, CDR1 is SGHTA, CDR2 FQGNSA. This CDR3 is built from 16 residues. This chain's CDR3 is CASRGQGASEVLIQYF. CDR3 DNA sequence: TGTGCCAGCAGGGGACAGGGGGCGTCCGAAGTCTTGATCCAGTACTTC. The full variable domain, with the rest looked up from reference TRBV7-2 and TRBJ2-5, is GAGVSQSPSNKVTEKGKDVELRCDPISGHTALYWYRQSLGQGLEFLIYFQGNSAPDKSGLPSDRFSAERTGGSVSTLTIQRTQQEDSAVYLCASRGQGASEVLIQYFGPGTRLLVL.

This chain joins TRBV30 and TRBJ2-1, with TRBD1 as a possible D gene (5 bases). The germline V and J ends were trimmed by 7 bases and 10 bases, with 17 bases remaining between them. The CDR3 length is 12 residues. The V gene's germline CDR1 is GTSNPN and CDR2 SVGIG (reference sequence). DNA for the CDR3: TGTGCCTACCAGGGAAGGGTTCGAGAGCAGTTCTTC. Translated: CAYQGRVREQFF.

The chain has TRBV7-6 and TRBJ2-1; D may be TRBD2 (5 bases). V was trimmed by 2 bases and J by 7 bases, leaving 6 bases between them. The V gene's germline CDR1 is SGHVS and CDR2 FNYEAQ. The CDR3 sequence is 12 residues long. The CDR3 loop reads CASSLRENEQFF. The CDR3 DNA reads as TGTGCCAGCAGCTTAAGGGAGAATGAGCAGTTCTTC. The full variable domain, with the rest looked up from reference TRBV7-6 and TRBJ2-1, is GAGVSQSPRYKVTKRGQDVALRCDPISGHVSLYWYRQALGQGPEFLTYFNYEAQQDKSGLPNDRFSAERPEGSISTLTIQRTEQRDSAMYRCASSLRENEQFFGPGTRLTVL.

This chain connects TRBV4-3 to TRBJ2-2; weak D call: TRBD2 (6 bases). The CDR3 has 17 residues. Germline V gene lookup returns CDR1 LGHNA and CDR2 YSLEER. Trimming stripped 4 bases from V and 6 bases from J, with 21 bases between. Written as DNA, the CDR3 is TGCGCCAGCAGCCCTGAACATTACGCGGAGGGTTCCGGGGAGCTGTTTTTT. This encodes CASSPEHYAEGSGELFF.

The CDR3 nucleotides are TGTGCCTACGACTCTGTTGGGGAGGGCTACGAGCAGTACTTC. Protein sequence: CAYDSVGEGYEQYF. The chain joins TRBV30 to TRBJ2-7; 7 nucleotides line up with TRBD2. The germline gives CDR1 GTSNPN, CDR2 SVGIG (reference sequence). With 7 bases clipped from V and 3 bases from J, the junction kept 12 bases outside the gene matches. CDR3 length equals 14 residues.

This rearrangement joins TRBV28 to TRBJ2-1, with TRBD1 as a possible D gene (6 bases). Trimming took 1 base from V and 4 from J, leaving 14 bases between them. Per germline, CDR1 MDHEN and CDR2 SYDVKM. This CDR3 is built from 16 residues. This CDR3 reads CASSLFTGQLYNEQFF. CDR3 coding DNA: TGTGCCAGCAGTTTATTTACGGGACAACTATACAATGAGCAGTTCTTC.

The table lists this clone with a count of one. The DNA of the CDR3 is TGCGCCAGCAGCCAACGCCGACAGAACACTGAAGCTTTCTTT. Protein product: CASSQRRQNTEAFF. V gene TRBV4-3 combines with J gene TRBJ1-1, with D unresolved. CDR1 and CDR2 from the germline V gene are LGHNA and YSLEER. Trimming stripped 2 bases from V and 1 base from J, with 8 bases between. CDR3 size: 14 residues.

The chain combines TRBV28 with TRBJ1-1; D gene unclear. Germline CDR1 is MDHEN and CDR2 is SYDVKM. V was trimmed by 2 bases and J by 0 bases, leaving 7 bases between them. The CDR3 length is 14 residues. The CDR3 DNA sequence: TGTGCCAGCAGTTTAGCCGGGGTGAACACTGAAGCTTTCTTT. Translating it yields CASSLAGVNTEAFF.

This clone was detected a few times. The chain is built from TRBV7-2 and TRBJ2-1; possibly TRBD2 for D (6 bases). Trimming stripped 3 bases from V and 7 bases from J, with 13 bases between. CDR3 size: 14 residues. Germline V gives CDR1 SGHTA, CDR2 FQGNSA. CDR3 coding DNA: TGTGCCAGCAGCTTGGTTAACGGGAGAAATGAGCAGTTCTTC. Its protein product is CASSLVNGRNEQFF. Together with reference TRBV7-2 and TRBJ2-1, the CDR3 gives the full variable domain: GAGVSQSPSNKVTEKGKDVELRCDPISGHTALYWYRQSLGQGLEFLIYFQGNSAPDKSGLPSDRFSAERTGGSVSTLTIQRTQQEDSAVYLCASSLVNGRNEQFFGPGTRLTVL.

The chain links TRBV29-1 to TRBJ1-1, with 9 bases lining up with TRBD1. This CDR3 has 13 residues. Unmatched junction bases numbered 7, after V lost 7 bases and J lost 4 bases. Germline CDR1 reads SQVTM; CDR2 reads ANQGSEA. The CDR3 region is CSDVQGAGTEAFF. CDR3 sequence (DNA): TGCAGCGATGTACAGGGGGCCGGCACTGAAGCTTTCTTT. The full variable domain, completed using reference TRBV29-1 and TRBJ1-1, is SAVISQKPSRDICQRGTSLTIQCQVDSQVTMMFWYRQQPGQSLTLIATANQGSEATYESGFVIDKFPISRPNLTFSTLTVSNMSPEDSSIYLCSDVQGAGTEAFFGQGTRLTVV.